Listed below are T cell receptor beta chains from one sample, sequenced in a study of blood T cell repertoires in COVID-19. Produced via immunoSEQ multiplex PCR; TCRdb's table is partial and in-frame only. Of 250,000 to 300,000 clones listed, roughly 89% are singletons. Sequenced input: PBMCs or T cells enriched from blood (not recorded which). These receptor sequences come from a man in his forties who had recovered from COVID-19. The CDR3 runs from the conserved cysteine through the conserved F or W. The order of the fields is J gene, CDR3 length, D gene, clone size, V gene, CDR3 DNA, CDR3 protein. D genes are given only for firm matches. Rows may omit the clone size; those that give it use once, few, many or a size class.

TRBJ2-1,16,TRBD2,-,TRBV4-1,TGCGCCAGCGGACGGACTAGCGGGAGTTCCTACAATGAGCAGTTCTTC,CASGRTSGSSYNEQFF
TRBJ1-2,13,-,-,TRBV3-1/TRBV3-2,TGTGCCAGCAGCCGCTGGACACGGGATGGCTACACCTTC,CASSRWTRDGYTF
TRBJ1-3,15,-,-,TRBV9,TGTGCCAGCAGCGTAGGAGGGAGCTCTGGAAACACCATATATTTT,CASSVGGSSGNTIYF
TRBJ2-1,24,-,-,TRBV21-1,TGTGCCAGTACTTTCTGGGAGACAGGGGGCTCGAGGAGCGGTCCTCGCCGCAACTACAATGAGCAGTTCTTC,CASTFWETGGSRSGPRRNYNEQFF
TRBJ2-2,16,TRBD2,once,TRBV30,TGTGCCTGGAGTTGGGGGACTAGCACGAACACCGGGGAGCTGTTTTTT,CAWSWGTSTNTGELFF
TRBJ2-3,16,TRBD2,-,TRBV14,TGTGCCAGCAGCCAGCCTGACGGGACTAGCGGGGATCCGCAGTATTTT,CASSQPDGTSGDPQYF
TRBJ1-4,18,-,-,TRBV21-1,TGTGCCAGCAGCACCCTGGGGAGGCCAGCTTCCACTAATGAAAAACTGTTTTTT,CASSTLGRPASTNEKLFF
TRBJ1-5,15,-,-,TRBV7-2,TGTGCCAGCAGAGCAGGAGGAGGTATGGATCAGCCCCAGCATTTT,CASRAGGGMDQPQHF
TRBJ2-7,12,-,-,TRBV6-5,TGTGCCAGCAGGGTTACGGGCTACGAGCAGTACTTC,CASRVTGYEQYF
TRBJ1-5,12,-,-,TRBV19,TGTGCCAGTAGTCAATTGAGTCAGCCCCAGCATTTT,CASSQLSQPQHF
TRBJ2-7,16,TRBD2,few,TRBV28,TGTGCCAGCAGTTTATGGGCTAGCGGGAGTTTCTACGAGCAGTACTTC,CASSLWASGSFYEQYF
TRBJ2-7,17,-,-,TRBV12-1,TGTGCCAGCAGCTTTGGGACAGGGGGGCTCCTCTCCTACGAGCAGTACTTC,CASSFGTGGLLSYEQYF
TRBJ2-1,17,TRBD2,few,TRBV11-2,TGTGCCAGCAGCTTAAGGGGAAGCGGGGGTGCGTACAATGAGCAGTTCTTC,CASSLRGSGGAYNEQFF
TRBJ1-1,15,-,-,TRBV7-2,TGTGCCAGTACCTGGGGGGGGCTCCGGAACACTGAAGCTTTCTTT,CASTWGGLRNTEAFF
TRBJ2-5,16,TRBD2,-,TRBV19,TGTGCCAGTAGCCGGACTAGCGGGAGCATCCCGGAGACCCAGTACTTC,CASSRTSGSIPETQYF
TRBJ1-2,16,-,-,TRBV11-3,TGTGCCAGCAGCTTAGATCGGGGGGGCCCTAACTATGGCTACACCTTC,CASSLDRGGPNYGYTF
TRBJ2-7,19,TRBD2,-,TRBV4-1,TGCGCCAGCAGCCAAGTCGCTAAGTTCGGTGGGACTAGCGACCACGAGCAGTACTTC,CASSQVAKFGGTSDHEQYF
TRBJ2-4,15,-,-,TRBV10-3,TGTGCCATCAGTGAACAAACTAGAGCCAAAAACATTCAGTACTTC,CAISEQTRAKNIQYF
TRBJ2-1,16,-,-,TRBV9,TGTGCCAGCAGCGTAGAGCCGGTAGCGCTGAACAATGAGCAGTTCTTC,CASSVEPVALNNEQFF
TRBJ2-2,17,TRBD2,-,TRBV27,TGTGCCAGCAGTTCTTCTTCAATAGCGGGGGGCACCGGGGAGCTGTTTTTT,CASSSSSIAGGTGELFF
TRBJ1-5,15,-,-,TRBV6-8,TGTGCCAGCAGGCGGCAGGGTGGGAGCAATCAGCCCCAGCATTTT,CASRRQGGSNQPQHF
TRBJ2-7,16,-,-,TRBV18,TGTGCCAGCTCACCAGGTCAAAACCTAGGCTCCTACGAGCAGTACTTC,CASSPGQNLGSYEQYF
TRBJ1-1,14,-,-,TRBV27,TGTGCCAGCAGTTCGAGGACAGCAAACACTGAAGCTTTCTTT,CASSSRTANTEAFF
TRBJ2-6,19,TRBD1,once,TRBV7-8,TGTGCCAGCAGCTCCTTCGGACAGGGGGCGCATACCGGGGCCAACGTCCTGACTTTC,CASSSFGQGAHTGANVLTF
TRBJ2-2,15,-,-,TRBV21-1,TGTGCCAGCAGCAAAGGACAGCTGAACACCGGGGAGCTGTTTTTT,CASSKGQLNTGELFF
TRBJ2-1,16,-,-,TRBV4-1,TGCGCCAGCAGCCAGGGCCACCCCAGCTCCTACAATGAGCAGTTCTTC,CASSQGHPSSYNEQFF
TRBJ2-5,15,TRBD1,-,TRBV3-1/TRBV3-2,TGTGCCAGCACCCGGGGGACAGGCCCTGAAGAGACCCAGTACTTC,CASTRGTGPEETQYF
TRBJ1-5,19,-,-,TRBV21-1,TGTGCCAGCAGCGCCGGGGGGGACTCGGGAGGAATTAGCAATCAGCCCCAGCATTTT,CASSAGGDSGGISNQPQHF
TRBJ2-1,16,TRBD2,-,TRBV5-4,TGTGCCAGCAGCTTCAGGAGCGGGGGATTCTACAATGAGCAGTTCTTC,CASSFRSGGFYNEQFF
TRBJ1-6,14,-,once,TRBV2,TGTGCCAGCAGTGAGGGTCAGGGATGGACACCCCTCCACTTT,CASSEGQGWTPLHF
TRBJ1-3,16,-,once,TRBV10-3,TGTGCCATCAGTGAGTCCCCTCACAGCTCTGGAAACACCATATATTTT,CAISESPHSSGNTIYF
TRBJ1-2,14,-,-,TRBV24-1,TGTGCCACCAGTGACTCTGGGCCGAACTATGGCTACACCTTC,CATSDSGPNYGYTF
TRBJ2-3,14,TRBD2,-,TRBV2,TGTGCCAGCAGGGGACTAGCGGGAACAGATACGCAGTATTTT,CASRGLAGTDTQYF
TRBJ2-2,14,-,-,TRBV7-9,TGTGCCAGCAGTTTAGTCGGACTATCCGGGGAGCTGTTTTTT,CASSLVGLSGELFF
TRBJ2-3,16,TRBD2,-,TRBV9,TGTGCCAGCAGCGTAGGTTCTGGGGGGGGAGCAGATACGCAGTATTTT,CASSVGSGGGADTQYF
TRBJ1-6,14,-,-,TRBV19,TGTGCCAGTAGTATCGGTGATGATAATTCACCCCTCCACTTT,CASSIGDDNSPLHF
TRBJ2-7,22,TRBD2,once,TRBV6-4,TGTGCCAGCAGTGACGAGGGTCAGCCGGGACTAGCGGGATTGACTCCTCCCTACGAGCAGTACTTC,CASSDEGQPGLAGLTPPYEQYF
TRBJ1-3,16,-,-,TRBV11-3,TGTGCCAGCAGCTTAGAGCGGGGATACTCTGGAAACACCATATATTTT,CASSLERGYSGNTIYF
TRBJ1-1,16,-,few,TRBV6-2/TRBV6-3,TGTGCCAGCAGTTACTCGAATCGCGGCTCGGGCACTGAAGCTTTCTTT,CASSYSNRGSGTEAFF